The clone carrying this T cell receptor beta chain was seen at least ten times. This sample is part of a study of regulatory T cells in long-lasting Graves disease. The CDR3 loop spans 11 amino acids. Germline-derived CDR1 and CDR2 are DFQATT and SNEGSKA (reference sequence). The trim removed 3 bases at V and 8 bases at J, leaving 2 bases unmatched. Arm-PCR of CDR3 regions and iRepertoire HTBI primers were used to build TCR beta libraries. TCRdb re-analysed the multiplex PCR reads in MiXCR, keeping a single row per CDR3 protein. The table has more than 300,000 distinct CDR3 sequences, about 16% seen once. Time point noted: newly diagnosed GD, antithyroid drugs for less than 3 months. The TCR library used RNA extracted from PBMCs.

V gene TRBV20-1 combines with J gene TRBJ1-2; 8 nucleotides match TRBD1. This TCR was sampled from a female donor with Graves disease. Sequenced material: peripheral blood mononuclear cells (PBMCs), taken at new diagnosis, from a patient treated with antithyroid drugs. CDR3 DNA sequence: TGCAGTGCTAGTCGACAGGGGGGCTACACCTTC. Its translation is CSASRQGGYTF.